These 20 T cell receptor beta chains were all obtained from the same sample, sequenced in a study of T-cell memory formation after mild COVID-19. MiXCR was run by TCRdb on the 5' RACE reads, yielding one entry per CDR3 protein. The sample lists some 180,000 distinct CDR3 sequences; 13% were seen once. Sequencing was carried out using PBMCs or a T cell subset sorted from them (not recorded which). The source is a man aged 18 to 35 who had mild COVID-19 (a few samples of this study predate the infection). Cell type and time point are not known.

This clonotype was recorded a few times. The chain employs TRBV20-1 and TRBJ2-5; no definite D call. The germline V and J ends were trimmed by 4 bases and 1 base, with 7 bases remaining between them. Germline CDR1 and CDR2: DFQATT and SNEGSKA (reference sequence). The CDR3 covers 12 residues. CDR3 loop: CSATQSQETQYF. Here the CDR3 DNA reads TGCAGTGCTACACAATCCCAAGAGACCCAGTACTTC.

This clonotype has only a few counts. CDR3 DNA sequence: TGCGCCAGCAGACCTCAGGGGGGTAATGAAAAACTGTTTTTT. It yields the protein CASRPQGGNEKLFF. The V call is TRBV5-1, the J call TRBJ1-4, with TRBD1 identical over 7 bases. V was clipped by 5 bases and J by 4 bases; unmatched bases: 5. From germline, CDR1 is SGHRS and CDR2 YFSETQ. The CDR3 extends over 14 amino acids.

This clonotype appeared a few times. The CDR3 loop reads CASSLGATSQETQYF. The CDR3 coding sequence is TGCGCCAGCAGCTTGGGGGCGACAAGCCAAGAGACCCAGTACTTC. The chain is built from TRBV5-1 and TRBJ2-5, with D hard to call. V was clipped by 0 bases and J by 1 base, with 10 bases between them. This CDR3 contains 15 residues. The germline V gene has CDR1 SGHRS and CDR2 YFSETQ.

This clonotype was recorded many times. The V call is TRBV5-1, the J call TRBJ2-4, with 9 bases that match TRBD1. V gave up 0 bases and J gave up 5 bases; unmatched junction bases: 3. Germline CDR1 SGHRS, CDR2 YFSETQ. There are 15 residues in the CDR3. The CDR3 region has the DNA TGCGCCAGCAGCTTGGACAGGACAGGGGAAAACATTCAGTACTTC. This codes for CASSLDRTGENIQYF.

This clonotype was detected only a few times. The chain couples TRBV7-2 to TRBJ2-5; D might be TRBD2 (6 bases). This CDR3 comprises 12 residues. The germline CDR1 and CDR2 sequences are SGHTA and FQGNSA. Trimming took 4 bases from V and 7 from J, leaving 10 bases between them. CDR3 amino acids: CASSYWGGTQYF. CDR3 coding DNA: TGTGCCAGCAGCTACTGGGGAGGGACCCAGTACTTC.

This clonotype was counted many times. This CDR3 reads CASSLEEADQETQYF. The CDR3 DNA is TGCGCCAGCAGCTTGGAGGAGGCCGACCAAGAGACCCAGTACTTC. V is TRBV5-1 and J is TRBJ2-5, with TRBD2 as a possible D gene (5 bases). The CDR3 has 15 residues. Trimming took 0 bases from V and 0 from J, leaving 9 bases between them. Germline V lookup: CDR1 SGHRS, CDR2 YFSETQ.

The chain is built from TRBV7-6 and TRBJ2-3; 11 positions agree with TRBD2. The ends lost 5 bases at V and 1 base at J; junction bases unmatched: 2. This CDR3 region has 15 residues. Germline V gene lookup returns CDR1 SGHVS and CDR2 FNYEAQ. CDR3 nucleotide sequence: TGTGCCAGCAGCCCACTAGCGGGAGGCACAGATACGCAGTATTTT. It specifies CASSPLAGGTDTQYF. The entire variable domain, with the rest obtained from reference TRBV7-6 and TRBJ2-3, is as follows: GAGVSQSPRYKVTKRGQDVALRCDPISGHVSLYWYRQALGQGPEFLTYFNYEAQQDKSGLPNDRFSAERPEGSISTLTIQRTEQRDSAMYRCASSPLAGGTDTQYFGPGTRLTVL.

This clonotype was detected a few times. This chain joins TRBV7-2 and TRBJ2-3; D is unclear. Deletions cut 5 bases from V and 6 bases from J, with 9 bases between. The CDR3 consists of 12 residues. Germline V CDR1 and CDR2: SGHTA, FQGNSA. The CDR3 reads CASSPLVDTQYF. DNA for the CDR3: TGTGCCAGCAGCCCCTTAGTGGATACGCAGTATTTT.

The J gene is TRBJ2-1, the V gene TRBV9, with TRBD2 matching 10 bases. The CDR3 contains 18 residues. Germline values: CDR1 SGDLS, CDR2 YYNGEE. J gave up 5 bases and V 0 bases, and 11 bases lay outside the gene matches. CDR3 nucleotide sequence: TGTGCCAGCAGCGTAGCCTCTAGCGGGGGAAGCGGCCACAATGAGCAGTTCTTC. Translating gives CASSVASSGGSGHNEQFF.

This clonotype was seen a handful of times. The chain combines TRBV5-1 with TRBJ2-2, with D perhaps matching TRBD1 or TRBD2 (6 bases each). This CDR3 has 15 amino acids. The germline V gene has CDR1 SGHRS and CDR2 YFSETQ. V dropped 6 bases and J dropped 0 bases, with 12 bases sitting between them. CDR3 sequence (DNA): TGCGCCAGCACCCCGGGGGCAGCGAACACCGGGGAGCTGTTTTTT. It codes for CASTPGAANTGELFF.

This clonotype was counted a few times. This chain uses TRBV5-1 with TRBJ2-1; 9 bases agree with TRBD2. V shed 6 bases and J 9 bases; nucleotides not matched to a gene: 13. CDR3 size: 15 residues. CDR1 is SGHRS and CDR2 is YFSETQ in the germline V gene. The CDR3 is CASTRPGGGATEQFF. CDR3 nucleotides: TGCGCCAGCACCCGACCTGGCGGGGGGGCAACTGAGCAGTTCTTC. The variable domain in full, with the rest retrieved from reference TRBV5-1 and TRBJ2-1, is KAGVTQTPRYLIKTRGQQVTLSCSPISGHRSVSWYQQTPGQGLQFLFEYFSETQRNKGNFPGRFSGRQFSNSRSEMNVSTLELGDSALYLCASTRPGGGATEQFFGPGTRLTVL.

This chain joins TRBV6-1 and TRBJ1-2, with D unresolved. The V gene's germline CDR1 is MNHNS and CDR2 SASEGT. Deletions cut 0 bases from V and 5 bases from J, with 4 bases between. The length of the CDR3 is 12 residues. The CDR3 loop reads CASSEAWYGYTF. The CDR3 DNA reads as TGTGCCAGCAGTGAAGCATGGTATGGCTACACCTTC.

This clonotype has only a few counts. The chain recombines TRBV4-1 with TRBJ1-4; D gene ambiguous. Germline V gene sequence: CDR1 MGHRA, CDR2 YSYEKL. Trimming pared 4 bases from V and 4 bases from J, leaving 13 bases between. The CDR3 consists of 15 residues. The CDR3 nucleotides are TGCGCCAGCAGCCCCCCAAACGGGCTTAATGAAAAACTGTTTTTT. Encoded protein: CASSPPNGLNEKLFF.

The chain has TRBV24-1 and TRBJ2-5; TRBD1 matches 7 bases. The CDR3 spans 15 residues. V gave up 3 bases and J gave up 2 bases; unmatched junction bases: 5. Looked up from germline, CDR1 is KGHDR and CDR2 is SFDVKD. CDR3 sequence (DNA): TGTGCCACCAGTGATCCCCGGACAGGACAAGAGACCCAGTACTTC. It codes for CATSDPRTGQETQYF.

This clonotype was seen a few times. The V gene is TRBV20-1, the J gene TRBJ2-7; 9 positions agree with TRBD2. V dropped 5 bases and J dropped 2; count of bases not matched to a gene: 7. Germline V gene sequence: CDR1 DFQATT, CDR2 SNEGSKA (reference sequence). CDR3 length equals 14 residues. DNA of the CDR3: TGCAGTGCTCGACTTGCGGGGGGGCCCTACGAGCAGTACTTC. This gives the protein CSARLAGGPYEQYF.

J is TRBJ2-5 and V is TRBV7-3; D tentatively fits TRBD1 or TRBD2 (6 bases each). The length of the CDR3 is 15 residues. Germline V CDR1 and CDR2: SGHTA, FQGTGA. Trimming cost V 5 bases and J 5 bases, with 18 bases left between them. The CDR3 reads CASSRVPGAGETQYF. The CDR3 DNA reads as TGTGCCAGCAGCCGTGTCCCGGGGGCCGGGGAGACCCAGTACTTC.

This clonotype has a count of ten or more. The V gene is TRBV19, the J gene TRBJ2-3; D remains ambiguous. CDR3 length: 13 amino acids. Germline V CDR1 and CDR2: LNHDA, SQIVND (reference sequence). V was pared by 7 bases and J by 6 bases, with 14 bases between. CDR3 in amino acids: CASNPRVGDTQYF. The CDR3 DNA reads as TGTGCCAGTAACCCCCGCGTCGGCGATACGCAGTATTTT. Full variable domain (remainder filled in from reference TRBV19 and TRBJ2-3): DGGITQSPKYLFRKEGQNVTLSCEQNLNHDAMYWYRQDPGQGLRLIYYSQIVNDFQKGDIAEGYSVSREKKESFPLTVTSAQKNPTAFYLCASNPRVGDTQYFGPGTRLTVL.

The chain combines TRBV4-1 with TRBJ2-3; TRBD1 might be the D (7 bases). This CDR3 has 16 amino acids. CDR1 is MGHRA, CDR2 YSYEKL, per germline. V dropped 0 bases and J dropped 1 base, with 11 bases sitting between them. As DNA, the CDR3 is TGCGCCAGCAGCCAAGAATTCAGGGGGGGCACAGATACGCAGTATTTT. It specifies CASSQEFRGGTDTQYF.

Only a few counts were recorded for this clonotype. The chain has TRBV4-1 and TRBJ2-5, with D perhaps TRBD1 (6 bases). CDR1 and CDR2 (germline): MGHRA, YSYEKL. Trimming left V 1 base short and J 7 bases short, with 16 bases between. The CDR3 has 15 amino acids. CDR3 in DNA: TGCGCCAGCAGCCAAGTAGGACAGACTGGTCGGACCCAGTACTTC. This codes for CASSQVGQTGRTQYF.

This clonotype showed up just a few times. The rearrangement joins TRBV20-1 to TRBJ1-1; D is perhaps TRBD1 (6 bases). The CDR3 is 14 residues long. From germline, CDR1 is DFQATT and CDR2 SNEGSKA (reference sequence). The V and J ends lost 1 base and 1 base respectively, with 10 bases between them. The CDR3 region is CSARAGGPNTEAFF. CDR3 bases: TGCAGTGCTAGAGCGGGGGGGCCGAACACTGAAGCTTTCTTT.